This T cell receptor beta chain was sequenced during a study of shared clonotypes between healthy human individuals. V lost 6 bases and J 0 bases, leaving 18 bases between the germline ends. The CDR3 loop spans 16 amino acids. Germline V CDR1 and CDR2: SGHRS, YFSETQ. This table comes from immunoSEQ multiplex PCR, and its TCRdb copy is limited to in-frame clones, with some not included. The data contain 170,000 or so clones, around 63% of them singletons. The sequenced sample consisted of memory CD4+ T cells sorted from blood. The subset here: CD45RA-negative fraction. The genes are TRBV5-1 and TRBJ1-1, with a weak D call TRBD1 (6 bases). This clonotype originated in a man aged 30-40 years in good health. CDR3 sequence: CASKGGQGYMNTEAFF. The CDR3 coding sequence is TGCGCCAGCAAAGGGGGGCAGGGATACATGAACACTGAAGCTTTCTTT. The whole variable domain, filled in from reference TRBV5-1 and TRBJ1-1, reads KAGVTQTPRYLIKTRGQQVTLSCSPISGHRSVSWYQQTPGQGLQFLFEYFSETQRNKGNFPGRFSGRQFSNSRSEMNVSTLELGDSALYLCASKGGQGYMNTEAFFGQGTRLTVV.